Shown below are 27 T cell receptor beta chains from a single sample sequenced in a study of blood T cell repertoires in COVID-19. The table came from immunoSEQ multiplex PCR; TCRdb's copy has only in-frame clones and leaves some out. The data hold roughly 220,000 clones, with approximately 84% observed a single time. Sequencing used peripheral blood. Every receptor here comes from a man aged 50 or older who had recovered from COVID-19.

Only a few counts were recorded for this clone. The chain employs TRBV15 and TRBJ2-5, with 16 bases identical to TRBD2. The CDR3 runs 18 residues. The V segment lost 1 base and the J segment 7 bases; nucleotides outside the gene matches: 9. Germline-derived CDR1 and CDR2 are LNHNV and YYDKDF (reference sequence). The CDR3 protein is CATSRAGTSGRAEGTQYF. The DNA of the CDR3 is TGTGCCACCAGCAGAGCAGGGACTAGCGGGAGGGCCGAGGGGACCCAGTACTTC.

The chain combines TRBV5-5 with TRBJ2-7, with no clear D. Germline loops: CDR1 SGHKS, CDR2 YYEKEE (reference sequence). Between the trimmed V and J ends, which lost 0 bases and 0 bases, there was a span of 13 bases. The CDR3 is made up of 16 amino acids. CDR3 protein: CASSLEVAVPSYEQYF. As DNA, the CDR3 is TGTGCCAGCAGCTTGGAAGTAGCCGTCCCCTCCTACGAGCAGTACTTC.

The CDR3 DNA reads TGTGCCAGCAGTGCTCCTAGCGGAACCACCGGGGAGCTGTTTTTT. Amino acid sequence: CASSAPSGTTGELFF. The gene calls are TRBV2 and TRBJ2-2, with 7 bases identical to TRBD2. This CDR3 has 15 amino acids. Germline-derived CDR1 and CDR2 are SNHLY and FYNNEI. J lost 4 bases, V lost 4 bases, and 6 bases had no gene match.

This clone was seen more than once but under ten times. The genes are TRBV18 and TRBJ2-3; tentatively, D is TRBD2 (5 bases). Looked up from germline, CDR1 is KGHSH and CDR2 is LQKENI. The CDR3 consists of 13 residues. Trimming shortened V by 3 bases and J by 4 bases, and 8 bases separated the two germline ends. The chain's CDR3 is CASSPTTADTQYF. The CDR3 coding sequence is TGTGCCAGCTCACCGACTACCGCAGATACGCAGTATTTT.

This sequence joins TRBV4-2 and TRBJ2-7, with TRBD1 as a possible D gene (5 bases). CDR1 is LGHNA, CDR2 YNFKEQ, per germline. This CDR3 region has 14 residues. Trimming removed 5 bases from V and 7 bases from J, with 18 bases in between. CDR3 region: CASSIQGDSREQYF. The CDR3 DNA reads TGTGCCAGCAGCATTCAGGGTGACTCTAGGGAGCAGTACTTC.

This clone was recorded a few times. The chain has TRBV2 and TRBJ1-1; 9 bases are a match to TRBD1. With V trimmed by 8 bases and J by 6 bases, 22 bases remained unmatched. The germline V gene has CDR1 SNHLY and CDR2 FYNNEI. This CDR3 is built from 18 residues. Here the CDR3 reads CASLRRGPGQGMGPEAFF. For the CDR3, the DNA is TGTGCCAGCCTACGACGGGGGCCAGGACAGGGGATGGGTCCTGAAGCTTTCTTT.

Turning to this clone: The identical CDR3 is also encoded by other nucleotide sequences in the sample. The J gene is TRBJ2-1, the V gene TRBV27; 15 bases align to TRBD2. Germline trimming cut 10 bases from V and 3 bases from J; bases unmatched to any gene: 10. Germline assignment: CDR1 MNHEY and CDR2 SMNVEV (reference sequence). CDR3 length: 17 residues. The chain's CDR3 is CATRWTSGRDLYNEQFF. In nucleotides, the CDR3 is TGTGCCACCCGATGGACTAGCGGGAGGGACCTCTACAATGAGCAGTTCTTC.

Here the CDR3 reads CASRVHRGTSTDTQYF. DNA of the CDR3: TGTGCCAGCAGGGTACACAGGGGAACTAGCACAGATACGCAGTATTTT. The chain employs TRBV5-8 and TRBJ2-3, with 7 bases fitting TRBD1. Trimming removed 5 bases from V and 0 bases from J; junction bases left unmatched: 9. CDR1 and CDR2 (germline): SGHTS, YDEGEE. The CDR3 extends over 16 amino acids. Supplemented by reference TRBV5-8 and TRBJ2-3, the full variable domain reads EAGVTQSPTHLIKTRGQQATLRCSPISGHTSVYWYQQALGLGLQFLLWYDEGEERNRGNFPPRFSGRQFPNYSSELNVNALELEDSALYLCASRVHRGTSTDTQYFGPGTRLTVL.

The chain carries TRBV11-3 and TRBJ2-3; D perhaps matches TRBD1 (6 bases). Trimming took off 2 bases at V and 7 bases at J, with 10 bases between the two ends. CDR1 and CDR2 from the germline V gene are SGHNT and YENEEA. CDR3 size: 13 residues. Here the CDR3 reads CASSLQGTYTQYF. The CDR3, as DNA: TGTGCCAGCAGCTTACAGGGGACGTATACGCAGTATTTT.

The chain carries TRBV18 and TRBJ2-5, with TRBD2 matching 15 bases. The CDR3 has 16 residues. The ends lost 3 bases at V and 5 bases at J; junction bases unmatched: 4. Germline CDR1 is KGHSH and CDR2 is LQKENI. CDR3: CASSPGLAGGSETQYF. The CDR3 DNA sequence: TGTGCCAGCTCACCGGGACTAGCGGGAGGATCGGAGACCCAGTACTTC.

This clone was detected once. The rearrangement links TRBV6-5 to TRBJ2-7, with TRBD1 matching 11 bases. Germline V gives CDR1 MNHEY, CDR2 SVGAGI. CDR3 length: 15 amino acids. After removal of 4 bases from V and 0 bases from J, the junction contained 2 bases not matched to a gene. The CDR3 nucleotides are TGTGCCAGCAGTTGGGGACAGGGGGACTCCTACGAGCAGTACTTC. This codes for CASSWGQGDSYEQYF.

The rearrangement links TRBV2 to TRBJ2-4; weak D call: TRBD1 (6 bases). Between the trimmed V and J ends, which lost 7 bases and 0 bases, there was a span of 22 bases. The germline V gene has CDR1 SNHLY and CDR2 FYNNEI. The length of the CDR3 is 18 residues. CDR3 in amino acids: CASKVPGQGALAKNIQYF. The CDR3 DNA sequence: TGTGCCAGCAAGGTACCGGGACAAGGAGCCTTAGCCAAAAACATTCAGTACTTC. The entire variable domain, with the rest obtained from reference TRBV2 and TRBJ2-4, is as follows: EPEVTQTPSHQVTQMGQEVILRCVPISNHLYFYWYRQILGQKVEFLVSFYNNEISEKSEIFDDQFSVERPDGSNFTLKIRSTKLEDSAMYFCASKVPGQGALAKNIQYFGAGTRLSVL.

The genes are TRBV5-1 and TRBJ2-7; TRBD1 matches at 9 bases. Germline values: CDR1 SGHRS, CDR2 YFSETQ. V was clipped by 1 base and J by 5 bases; unmatched bases: 7. There are 15 residues in the CDR3. CDR3 DNA sequence: TGCGCCAGCAGCTTGACAGGGGGCGTTCGGGACGAGCAGTACTTC. It codes for CASSLTGGVRDEQYF.

For the CDR3, the DNA is TGTGCCAGCAGTGACTCGGAGTGGAATGAGCAGTTCTTC. Translated, it gives CASSDSEWNEQFF. The chain recombines TRBV6-4 with TRBJ2-1; D ambiguous. V lost 0 bases, J lost 7 bases, and 7 bases lay in between. The CDR3 is 13 amino acids. Germline assignment: CDR1 MRHNA and CDR2 SNTAGT.

V is TRBV28 and J is TRBJ2-7, with 11 bases matching TRBD2. The CDR3 totals 15 residues. The germline V gene encodes CDR1 MDHEN and CDR2 SYDVKM. V lost 6 bases, J lost 3 bases, and 7 bases stayed unmatched. The CDR3, as DNA: TGTGCCAGCAGGGATACTAGCGGGAGTTTCTACGAGCAGTACTTC. It specifies CASRDTSGSFYEQYF.

The rearrangement joins TRBV6-5 to TRBJ2-2; TRBD2 matches at 8 bases. Trimming removed 0 bases from V and 7 bases from J; junction bases left unmatched: 7. The CDR3 has 16 residues. The germline gives CDR1 MNHEY, CDR2 SVGAGI. Here the CDR3 DNA reads TGTGCCAGCAGTTACTCCCGCGGGAGGTCGGGCGGGGAGCTGTTTTTT. This sequence encodes CASSYSRGRSGGELFF.

The V gene is TRBV19, the J gene TRBJ1-2, with D uncertain. Trimming removed 6 bases at V and 4 bases at J, with 12 bases between. CDR1 and CDR2 from the germline V gene are LNHDA and SQIVND (reference sequence). The CDR3 spans 13 residues. CDR3 sequence (DNA): TGTGCCAGTAGCCCGGGAGCCCGCTATGGCTACACCTTC. Encoded protein: CASSPGARYGYTF. Full variable domain (rest looked up from reference TRBV19 and TRBJ1-2): DGGITQSPKYLFRKEGQNVTLSCEQNLNHDAMYWYRQDPGQGLRLIYYSQIVNDFQKGDIAEGYSVSREKKESFPLTVTSAQKNPTAFYLCASSPGARYGYTFGSGTRLTVV.

This chain uses TRBV4-2 with TRBJ2-1; TRBD2 aligns across 8 bases. The trim removed 2 bases at V and 7 bases at J, leaving 10 bases unmatched. Germline values: CDR1 LGHNA, CDR2 YNFKEQ. The CDR3 sequence is 16 residues long. The CDR3 region is CASSQRLALGINEQFF. Here the CDR3 DNA reads TGTGCCAGCAGCCAAAGACTAGCGTTGGGCATAAATGAGCAGTTCTTC.

The V and J genes are TRBV5-1 and TRBJ2-5; 9 nucleotides align to TRBD1. The ends lost 4 bases at V and 3 bases at J; junction bases unmatched: 7. CDR1 is SGHRS, CDR2 YFSETQ, per germline. The CDR3 has 15 residues. This CDR3 reads CASSATGGVEETQYF. CDR3 nucleotide sequence: TGCGCCAGCAGCGCAACAGGGGGCGTGGAAGAGACCCAGTACTTC.

The chain uses TRBV7-2 and TRBJ1-2; perhaps TRBD1 as D (5 bases). The CDR3 runs to 14 residues. The germline gives CDR1 SGHTA, CDR2 FQGNSA. The V end was cut by 3 bases, the J end by 4 bases, with 12 bases between. CDR3 coding DNA: TGTGCCAGCAGCTTGCAGCGTGACAGCTATGGCTACACCTTC. Translated: CASSLQRDSYGYTF.

CDR3 residues: CASSSRTGGNTEAFF. The CDR3 DNA reads TGTGCCAGCAGTTCAAGGACAGGGGGCAACACTGAAGCTTTCTTT. This chain links TRBV7-2 with TRBJ1-1, with TRBD1 matching over 11 bases. Losses at the gene ends were 6 bases for V and 2 bases for J; bases not matched to a gene: 5. This CDR3 has 15 residues. From germline, CDR1 is SGHTA and CDR2 FQGNSA.

V and J are TRBV3-1 (or the pseudogene TRBV3-2) and TRBJ2-7; 7 nucleotides match TRBD2. The V gene's germline CDR1 is LGHDT and CDR2 YNNKEL (reference sequence). The length of the CDR3 is 15 residues. The trim removed 5 bases at V and 6 bases at J, leaving 13 bases unmatched. CDR3 nucleotides: TGTGCCAGCAGCAGACCTAGCGGCGGCTTGGTCGAGCAGTACTTC. Amino acids: CASSRPSGGLVEQYF.

The chain carries TRBV27 and TRBJ2-2; TRBD2 agrees at 10 bases. This CDR3 spans 16 amino acids. V lost 4 bases to trimming and J lost 2 bases; unmatched junction nucleotides: 4. The germline CDR1 and CDR2 sequences are MNHEY and SMNVEV (reference sequence). The DNA of the CDR3 is TGTGCCAGCAGTTCGGGACTAGCGTATAACACCGGGGAGCTGTTTTTT. Protein sequence: CASSSGLAYNTGELFF.

The chain uses TRBV6-2 or TRBV6-3 and TRBJ2-3; 7 nucleotides line up with TRBD2. Germline V gives CDR1 MNHEY, CDR2 SVGEGT. V was clipped by 2 bases and J by 0 bases; unmatched bases: 2. This CDR3 region has 15 residues. CDR3 amino acids: CASSYLADSTDTQYF. CDR3 coding DNA: TGTGCCAGCAGTTACCTAGCGGACAGCACAGATACGCAGTATTTT.

The chain combines TRBV27 with TRBJ1-1; a weak D match, TRBD1 (6 bases). The V end was cut by 4 bases, the J end by 1 base, with 10 bases between. The CDR3 runs to 14 residues. Germline CDR1 MNHEY, CDR2 SMNVEV (reference sequence). The chain's CDR3 is CASSSPGQNTEAFF. The CDR3 nucleotides are TGTGCCAGCAGTTCTCCGGGACAGAACACTGAAGCTTTCTTT.

The chain employs TRBV18 and TRBJ1-6; weak D call: TRBD1 (5 bases). Germline V gene lookup returns CDR1 KGHSH and CDR2 LQKENI. The CDR3 sequence is 14 residues long. Trimming took 4 bases from V and 6 from J, leaving 10 bases between them. CDR3: CASSLAGGNSPLHF. CDR3 in DNA: TGTGCCAGCTCACTCGCGGGGGGTAATTCACCCCTCCACTTT. Full variable domain (rest looked up from reference TRBV18 and TRBJ1-6): NAGVMQNPRHLVRRRGQEARLRCSPMKGHSHVYWYRQLPEEGLKFMVYLQKENIIDESGMPKERFSAEFPKEGPSILRIQQVVRGDSAAYFCASSLAGGNSPLHFGNGTRLTVT.

V usage is TRBV3-1 (or the pseudogene TRBV3-2) and J usage is TRBJ1-2; no clear D gene. Germline V gene sequence: CDR1 LGHDT, CDR2 YNNKEL (reference sequence). This CDR3 comprises 13 residues. V was cut by 1 base and J by 5 bases, with 8 bases left in between. CDR3 in amino acids: CASSQVALYGYTF. The DNA for the CDR3 is TGTGCCAGCAGCCAAGTGGCATTATATGGCTACACCTTC.